This passage covers 17 T cell receptor beta chains from one sample sequenced in a study of T cells after yellow fever vaccination. Via MiXCR, TCRdb re-called the 5' RACE reads, giving one row per CDR3 protein. The repertoire holds around 310,000 distinct CDR3 sequences, 8.5% to 10% seen once, with more than 15% in the top ten. The sequencing here drew on PBMCs, taken on the day of the first yellow fever vaccination. These receptors were collected from a man between 18 and 29 years old who received the YFV17D yellow fever vaccine.

The table lists this clonotype with many counts. The V call is TRBV7-8, the J call TRBJ2-1; 11 positions agree with TRBD1. Germline CDR1 and CDR2: SGHVS and FQNEAQ. V dropped 1 base and J dropped 9; count of bases not matched to a gene: 2. CDR3 length: 14 residues. CDR3 residues: CASSLVDRGLEQFF. The CDR3, as DNA: TGTGCCAGCAGCTTAGTGGACAGGGGGCTTGAGCAGTTCTTC.

The chain couples TRBV12-3 or TRBV12-4 to TRBJ2-2; 9 bases align to TRBD2. The junction had 9 bases not matched to a gene; V was cut back by 2 bases and J by 5 bases. The CDR3 totals 17 residues. In DNA form, the CDR3 reads TGTGCCAGCAGTTTATCGATTAGCGGGGGCGGAACCGGGGAGCTGTTTTTT. Encoded protein: CASSLSISGGGTGELFF.

The chain recombines TRBV27 with TRBJ2-1; no reliable D call. Trimming took off 5 bases at V and 10 bases at J, with 15 bases between the two ends. In germline, CDR1 is MNHEY, CDR2 SMNVEV (reference sequence). The CDR3 is made up of 13 amino acids. CDR3 region: CASSASRRSEQFF. The CDR3 DNA follows: TGTGCCAGCAGTGCGTCTAGGCGTTCGGAGCAGTTCTTC.

This clonotype was counted between two and nine times. The chain links TRBV18 to TRBJ1-5, with D hard to call. CDR3 size: 13 residues. The V end lost 3 bases, the J end lost 7 bases, and 10 bases lay between the germline ends. The germline V gene encodes CDR1 KGHSH and CDR2 LQKENI. In DNA form, the CDR3 reads TGTGCCAGCTCACCGAAAGTCTTACAGCCCCAGCATTTT. Translation gives CASSPKVLQPQHF.

The chain uses TRBV5-1 and TRBJ1-6, with TRBD1 matching over 8 bases. This CDR3 region has 16 residues. The V and J ends lost 4 bases and 2 bases, in that order; junction bases with no gene match: 5. Germline CDR1 and CDR2: SGHRS and YFSETQ. As DNA, the CDR3 is TGCGCCAGCAGCCGACAGGGGAGAACCTATAATTCACCCCTCCACTTT. Amino acid sequence: CASSRQGRTYNSPLHF.

The genes are TRBV7-2 and TRBJ2-7, with a weak D call TRBD1 (6 bases). This CDR3 spans 13 amino acids. Per the germline V gene, CDR1 is SGHTA and CDR2 is FQGNSA. V was clipped by 4 bases and J by 7 bases, with 14 bases between them. The DNA for the CDR3 is TGTGCCAGCAGCTATCAGGGGAATGGGGAGCAGTACTTC. This translates into CASSYQGNGEQYF.

This chain links TRBV4-1 with TRBJ2-1; TRBD2 is a possible D gene (7 bases). This CDR3 comprises 13 residues. From germline, CDR1 is MGHRA and CDR2 YSYEKL. V was shortened by 4 bases and J by 8 bases, with 12 bases between the two germline ends. Here the CDR3 DNA reads TGCGCCAGCAGCCCGCGCGGGGGCGATGAGCAGTTCTTC. It translates to CASSPRGGDEQFF.

The gene calls are TRBV5-1 and TRBJ1-5; 7 bases match TRBD1. The CDR3 covers 15 residues. CDR1 SGHRS and CDR2 YFSETQ come from the germline V gene. Trimming took 2 bases from V and 4 from J; bases not matched to a gene: 6. CDR3 nucleotide sequence: TGCGCCAGCAGCTTAGAGGGACAGCATAATCAGCCCCAGCATTTT. Translation: CASSLEGQHNQPQHF.

This sequence joins TRBV7-9 and TRBJ2-1; unclear D gene. There are 13 residues in the CDR3. CDR1 is SEHNR and CDR2 is FQNEAQ in the germline V gene (reference sequence). With 3 bases removed from V and 2 bases from J, the gap between germline ends came to 5 bases. The CDR3 sequence: CASSFNTYNEQFF. CDR3 coding DNA: TGTGCCAGCAGCTTTAACACCTACAATGAGCAGTTCTTC.

The J gene is TRBJ1-2, the V gene TRBV5-6; no clear D gene. The CDR3 is 13 residues long. V was shortened by 5 bases and J by 6 bases, with 14 bases between the two germline ends. CDR1 SGHDT and CDR2 YYEEEE come from the germline V gene. In DNA, the CDR3 is TGTGCCAGCAGTGGAAGGGTGGGCGATGGCTACACCTTC. Its translation: CASSGRVGDGYTF.

There are a few counts of this clonotype. The V and J genes are TRBV3-1 and TRBJ2-1; D is possibly TRBD1 or TRBD2 (6 bases each). Germline CDR1 and CDR2: LGHDT and YNNKEL (reference sequence). This CDR3 region has 12 residues. V lost 5 bases and J lost 14, with 16 bases in between. Written as DNA, the CDR3 is TGTGCCAGCAGCTCCTCCGGGGGCTGGGAGTTCTTC. Translated, it gives CASSSSGGWEFF.

In this sample, this clonotype turned up many times. The chain carries TRBV20-1 and TRBJ2-3, with 7 bases identical to TRBD2. This CDR3 has 14 residues. Germline V lookup: CDR1 DFQATT, CDR2 SNEGSKA (reference sequence). J lost 1 base, V lost 5 bases, and 6 bases had no gene match. The CDR3 DNA follows: TGCAGTGCTCCAACGGCGGGGGGCACAGATACGCAGTATTTT. Its translation: CSAPTAGGTDTQYF.

The V gene is TRBV7-2, the J gene TRBJ2-5; 7 nucleotides agree with TRBD2. CDR1 and CDR2 from the germline V gene are SGHTA and FQGNSA. There are 13 residues in the CDR3. V gave up 6 bases and J gave up 2 bases; unmatched junction bases: 3. The DNA of the CDR3 is TGTGCCAGCAGGGCAGCGGGGCAAGAGACCCAGTACTTC. It yields the protein CASRAAGQETQYF. Full variable domain (outside the CDR3, taken from reference TRBV7-2 and TRBJ2-5): GAGVSQSPSNKVTEKGKDVELRCDPISGHTALYWYRQSLGQGLEFLIYFQGNSAPDKSGLPSDRFSAERTGGSVSTLTIQRTQQEDSAVYLCASRAAGQETQYFGPGTRLLVL.

This clonotype has only a few counts. The rearrangement links TRBV20-1 to TRBJ2-7; TRBD1 aligns across 10 bases. With 6 bases clipped from V and 3 bases from J, the junction kept 11 bases outside the gene matches. In germline, CDR1 is DFQATT, CDR2 SNEGSKA (reference sequence). The CDR3 is made up of 15 amino acids. The CDR3: CSAQKRDRGYYEQYF. The CDR3 coding sequence is TGCAGTGCCCAGAAACGGGACAGGGGATACTACGAGCAGTACTTC.

This clonotype was counted between two and nine times. The V gene is TRBV19, the J gene TRBJ2-3, with 8 bases aligning to TRBD2. Germline CDR1 reads LNHDA; CDR2 reads SQIVND (reference sequence). The junction had 10 bases not matched to a gene; V was cut back by 5 bases and J by 6 bases. The CDR3 contains 15 residues. The CDR3 DNA reads TGTGCCAGTAGTCCTGGTAGCGGGGCCTGGGATACGCAGTATTTT. It yields the protein CASSPGSGAWDTQYF. The entire variable domain, with the rest obtained from reference TRBV19 and TRBJ2-3, is as follows: DGGITQSPKYLFRKEGQNVTLSCEQNLNHDAMYWYRQDPGQGLRLIYYSQIVNDFQKGDIAEGYSVSREKKESFPLTVTSAQKNPTAFYLCASSPGSGAWDTQYFGPGTRLTVL.

This clonotype appeared many times. The V gene is TRBV12-3 or TRBV12-4, the J gene TRBJ1-5; TRBD1 matches at 7 bases. This CDR3 is 15 amino acids long. Trimming cost V 6 bases and J 1 base; bases outside gene matches: 6. Written as DNA, the CDR3 is TGTGCCAGCAGGATCGGGACAGCCAGCAATCAGCCCCAGCATTTT. This encodes CASRIGTASNQPQHF.

This clonotype occurred many times. The chain has TRBV4-3 and TRBJ2-3; D assignment may be TRBD1 or TRBD2 (5 bases each). This CDR3 has 15 amino acids. The V gene lost 3 bases and the J gene lost 1 base, with 11 bases spanning the gap. Germline CDR1 and CDR2: LGHNA and YSLEER. The CDR3 is CASSQWDQGTDTQYF. The CDR3, as DNA: TGCGCCAGCAGCCAGTGGGACCAGGGCACAGATACGCAGTATTTT.